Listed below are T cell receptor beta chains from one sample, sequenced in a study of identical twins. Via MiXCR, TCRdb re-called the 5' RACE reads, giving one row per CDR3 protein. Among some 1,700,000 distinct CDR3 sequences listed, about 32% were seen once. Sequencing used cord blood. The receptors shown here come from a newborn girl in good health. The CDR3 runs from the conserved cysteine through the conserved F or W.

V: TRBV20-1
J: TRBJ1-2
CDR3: CSAGTRNYGYTF

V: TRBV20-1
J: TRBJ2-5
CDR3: CSARGAGETQYF

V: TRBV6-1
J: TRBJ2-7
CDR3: CASTGPYSYEQYF

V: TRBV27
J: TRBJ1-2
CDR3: CASSFRGTYYGYTF

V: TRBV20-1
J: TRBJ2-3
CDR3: CSANLAGGQEDTQYF

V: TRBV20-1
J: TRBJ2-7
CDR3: CSATLLRGASYNEQYF

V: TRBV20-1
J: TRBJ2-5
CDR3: CSARSASGGAWQETQYF

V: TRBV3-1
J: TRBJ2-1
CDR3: CASSQDNSPHNEQFF

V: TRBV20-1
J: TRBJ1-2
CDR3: CSASENYGYTF

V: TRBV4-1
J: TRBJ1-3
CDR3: CASSHPLIRGNTIYF

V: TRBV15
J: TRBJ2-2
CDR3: CATRTGLTGELFF

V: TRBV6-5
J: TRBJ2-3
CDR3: CASSYPGASGTSGISTDTQYF

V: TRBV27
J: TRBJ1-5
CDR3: CASRLPWGGGRSNQPQHF

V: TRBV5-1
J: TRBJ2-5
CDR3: CARPFGQGAAQETQYF

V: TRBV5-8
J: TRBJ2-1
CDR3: CASSFRLAGPFINEQFF

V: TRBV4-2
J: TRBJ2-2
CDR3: CASSQAGGTNTGELFF

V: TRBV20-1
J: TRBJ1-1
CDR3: CSALTVENTEAFF

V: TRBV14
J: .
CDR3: CASSQDNSGTYEQYF

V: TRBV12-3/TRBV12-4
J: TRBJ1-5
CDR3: CASSNRGYNQPQHF

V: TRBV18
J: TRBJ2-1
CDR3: CASSQQPYNEQFF

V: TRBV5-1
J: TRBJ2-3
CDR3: CASNYELARIDTQYF

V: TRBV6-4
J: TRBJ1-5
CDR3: CASSDAQVAPNQPQHF

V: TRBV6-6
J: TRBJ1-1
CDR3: CASSYGRDTEAFF

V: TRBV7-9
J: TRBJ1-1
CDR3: CASSLDRGYMNTEAFF

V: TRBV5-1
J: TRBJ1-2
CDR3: CASSASGTMRGYTF

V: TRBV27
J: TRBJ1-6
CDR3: CASSLRTAYNSPLHF

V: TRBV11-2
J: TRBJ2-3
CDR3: CASSLGMLAGSTDTQYF

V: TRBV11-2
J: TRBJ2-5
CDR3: CASSTLLAGGPWGQYF

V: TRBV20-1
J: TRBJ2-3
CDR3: CSAITSGGTDTQYF

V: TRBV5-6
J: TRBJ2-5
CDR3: CASSLGMWETSQETQYF

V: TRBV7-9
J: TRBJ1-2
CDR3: CASSQNRGYGYTF

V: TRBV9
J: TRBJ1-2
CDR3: CASSATVSNYGYTF

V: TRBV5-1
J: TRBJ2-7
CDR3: CASTRTSGRYEQYF

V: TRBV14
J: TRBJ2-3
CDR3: CASSQETSQDTQYF

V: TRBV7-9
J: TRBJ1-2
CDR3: CASSPSGTDYGYTF

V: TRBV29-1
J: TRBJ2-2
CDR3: CSVGGTRGGELFF

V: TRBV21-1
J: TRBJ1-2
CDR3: CASSSTGELYGYTF

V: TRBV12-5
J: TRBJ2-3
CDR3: CASGLTHLLAGGTDTQYF

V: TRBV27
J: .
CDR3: CASNLLGSYNEQYF

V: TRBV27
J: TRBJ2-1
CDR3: CASRSTVLAYNEQFF

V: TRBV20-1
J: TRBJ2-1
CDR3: CSASGERGEQFF

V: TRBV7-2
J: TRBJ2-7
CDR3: CASSSADWTYEQYF

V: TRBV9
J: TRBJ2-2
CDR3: CASSVGQVDTGELFF

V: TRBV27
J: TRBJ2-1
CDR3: CASSLGSGYNEQFF

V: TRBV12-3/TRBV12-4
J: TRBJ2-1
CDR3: CASSLSARSYNEQFF

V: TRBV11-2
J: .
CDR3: CASSAPGTSLYEQYF

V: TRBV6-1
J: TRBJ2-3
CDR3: CASSEARSDAQYF